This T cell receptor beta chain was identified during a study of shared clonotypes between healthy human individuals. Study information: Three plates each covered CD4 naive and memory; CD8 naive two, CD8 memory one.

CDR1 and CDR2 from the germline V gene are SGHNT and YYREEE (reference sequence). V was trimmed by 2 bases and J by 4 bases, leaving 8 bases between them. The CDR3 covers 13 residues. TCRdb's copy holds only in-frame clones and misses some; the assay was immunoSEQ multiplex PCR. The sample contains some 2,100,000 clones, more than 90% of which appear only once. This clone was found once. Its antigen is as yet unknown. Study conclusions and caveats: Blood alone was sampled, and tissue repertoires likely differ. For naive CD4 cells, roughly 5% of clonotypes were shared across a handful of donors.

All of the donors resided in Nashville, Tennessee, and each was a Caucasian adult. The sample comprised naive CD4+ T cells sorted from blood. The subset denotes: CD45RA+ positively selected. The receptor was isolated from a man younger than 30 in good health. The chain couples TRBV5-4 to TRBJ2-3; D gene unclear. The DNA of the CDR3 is TGTGCCAGCAGCTTCGCAGGCTCAGATACGCAGTATTTT. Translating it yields CASSFAGSDTQYF.